Detailed here is one TCR beta chain. The antigen remains undetermined. The trim removed 8 bases at V and 5 bases at J, leaving 8 bases unmatched. Germline CDR1 reads MNHEY; CDR2 reads SVGAGI. This CDR3 is 15 amino acids long. The data were obtained in a study of beta chain features in type 1 diabetes. The entirety of the isolated RNA underwent reverse transcription, so expressed TCRB transcripts were sequenced. Sequencing used immunoSEQ multiplex PCR; TCRdb keeps in-frame clones, though not all of them. The profile shows 300,000 to 450,000 clones, roughly 12% of them singletons. Notes on the study in general: Sequencing the cDNA could make cells with high TCR expression show up more than they should.

Purity of each sorted population was above 98%. The clonotype was recovered from a man aged 18 to 29 in good health. The genes are TRBV6-5 and TRBJ2-1; TRBD1 matches 11 bases. The material sequenced was naive CD4+ T cells from blood. The CDR3 loop reads CASRTGGAEDNEQFF. CDR3 coding DNA: TGTGCCAGCCGGACAGGGGGCGCCGAGGACAATGAGCAGTTCTTC.